A selection of T cell receptor beta chains follows, all from one sample in a study of T cell repertoires in cytomegalovirus infection. TCRdb analysed the reads with MiXCR anew, one entry per CDR3 protein. The sample has some 180,000 distinct CDR3 sequences, roughly 9% seen once. Sequencing input: PBMCs. The receptors stem from a human donor in good health (CMV status not recorded). Some clones in this sample may be carry-over from other donors' samples. Both conserved end residues are part of each CDR3. A D gene is named only where the DNA matches it firmly. Size is stated for part of the rows, as once, few or many counts, or as a class when the clone is expanded.

. TRBJ1-2 TRBV6-1 . CASSDTTYGYTF TGTGCCAGCAGTGACACAACCTATGGCTACACCTTC
. TRBJ2-1 TRBV7-2 many CASSLELAVSYNEQFF TGTGCCAGCAGCTTAGAACTAGCAGTCTCCTACAATGAGCAGTTCTTC
TRBD1 TRBJ2-7 TRBV28 many CASSLSAIGPGQGVPYEQYF TGTGCCAGCAGTTTATCCGCTATAGGACCAGGACAGGGAGTTCCCTACGAGCAGTACTTC
. TRBJ1-6 TRBV18 once CASSLLWPNSPLHF TGTGCCAGCTCACTGTTGTGGCCTAATTCACCCCTCCACTTT
. TRBJ1-2 TRBV18 . CASSPLRDPGANYGYTF TGTGCCAGCTCACCTCTAAGGGACCCGGGAGCGAACTATGGCTACACCTTC
. TRBJ1-4 TRBV20-1 . CSASLRNEKLFF TGCAGTGCTAGTCTCCGTAATGAAAAACTGTTTTTT
TRBD2 TRBJ2-7 TRBV28 few CASLLAGGPGYEQYF TGTGCCAGCTTGTTAGCGGGAGGGCCTGGCTACGAGCAGTACTTC
. TRBJ2-7 TRBV12-3/TRBV12-4 many CASRGPGSSYEQYF TGTGCCAGCCGGGGGCCAGGGTCGTCCTACGAGCAGTACTTC
. TRBJ1-3 TRBV7-2 many CASSLVSGNTIYF TGTGCCAGCAGCTTGGTCTCTGGAAACACCATATATTTT
. TRBJ2-1 TRBV24-1 few CATSEGEYNEQFF TGTGCCACCAGTGAAGGAGAGTACAATGAGCAGTTCTTC
TRBD2 TRBJ2-1 TRBV4-3 . CASSQANAGAYNEQFF TGCGCCAGCAGCCAGGCGAACGCGGGAGCGTACAATGAGCAGTTCTTC
. TRBJ2-3 TRBV6-2/TRBV6-3 many CASRAWKADTQYF TGTGCCAGCAGGGCGTGGAAGGCAGATACGCAGTATTTT
TRBD2 TRBJ2-5 TRBV20-1 . CSVWTSGREETQYF TGCAGTGTTTGGACTAGCGGGAGGGAAGAGACCCAGTACTTC
TRBD2 TRBJ2-2 TRBV7-2 many CASSLNGGGGAGELFF TGTGCCAGCAGCTTAAATGGCGGCGGGGGGGCCGGGGAGCTGTTTTTT
. TRBJ2-1 TRBV13 few CASSPTHGLGSYNEQFF TGTGCCAGCAGCCCTACTCACGGACTGGGATCCTACAATGAGCAGTTCTTC
. TRBJ1-1 TRBV2 many CASSEAGNTEAFF TGTGCCAGCAGTGAGGCCGGAAACACTGAAGCTTTCTTT
TRBD1 TRBJ1-5 TRBV7-9 . CASSWDREGRNQPQHF TGTGCCAGCAGCTGGGACAGGGAGGGCCGGAATCAGCCCCAGCATTTT
. TRBJ2-1 TRBV2 few CASSERQYNEQFF TGTGCCAGCAGTGAACGCCAATACAATGAGCAGTTCTTC
. TRBJ2-7 TRBV19 . CASIRGERLQCEQYF TGTGCCAGTATACGGGGCGAAAGACTTCAGTGCGAGCAGTACTTC
. TRBJ1-1 TRBV29-1 many CSVGSGWGTEAFF TGCAGCGTTGGATCGGGTTGGGGCACTGAAGCTTTCTTT
. TRBJ2-4 TRBV3-1 few CASSLNRVRSKNIQYF TGTGCCAGCAGCCTTAACAGGGTGAGGTCCAAAAACATTCAGTACTTC
. TRBJ1-1 TRBV7-2 many CASSLAIGTEAFF TGTGCCAGCAGCTTAGCGATCGGGACCGAAGCTTTCTTT
. TRBJ2-3 TRBV20-1 few CSATEDLGNTQYF TGCAGTGCTACAGAGGATTTGGGCAATACGCAGTATTTT
. TRBJ1-1 TRBV14 many CASSQGPRGTEAFF TGTGCCAGCAGCCAAGGCCCCAGGGGCACTGAAGCTTTCTTT
TRBD1 TRBJ2-1 TRBV19 many CASSIGQGYNEQFF TGTGCCAGTAGTATAGGACAGGGGTACAATGAGCAGTTCTTC
TRBD1 TRBJ1-6 TRBV29-1 few CSVGDRAGSPLHF TGCAGCGTAGGGGACAGGGCGGGTTCACCCCTCCACTTT